This entry lists 18 T cell receptor beta chains sequenced from one sample in a study of T-cell reconstitution after alpha-beta-depleted transplantation in children. The authors prepared the TCRbeta library with unique molecular identifiers. Using its own MiXCR run on the PCR reads, TCRdb lists one record per CDR3 protein. The sample carries a few hundred thousand distinct CDR3 sequences, more than 8% recorded once. The sequencing used PBMCs from the stem cell graft donor, collected from the stem cell graft. These TCRs come from a human donor who donated a stem cell graft to a child with SCID.

This clonotype appeared many times. V and J are TRBV7-2 and TRBJ1-5; no clear D gene. Germline-derived CDR1 and CDR2 are SGHTA and FQGNSA. Trimming took 6 bases from V and 5 from J, leaving 8 bases between them. The CDR3 length is 12 residues. The CDR3 here is CASRYRDQPQHF. The CDR3 DNA reads as TGTGCCAGCAGATACAGAGATCAGCCCCAGCATTTT.

This clonotype was found a few times. The chain is built from TRBV20-1 and TRBJ2-7; D gene uncertain. V was clipped by 3 bases and J by 2 bases, with 14 bases between them. Germline values: CDR1 DFQATT, CDR2 SNEGSKA (reference sequence). The CDR3 extends over 14 amino acids. The CDR3 region is CSASVSMGTYEQYF. CDR3 coding DNA: TGCAGTGCTAGTGTCTCTATGGGAACCTACGAGCAGTACTTC.

The sample holds many counts of this clonotype. The chain couples TRBV29-1 to TRBJ2-5, with D possibly being TRBD2 (6 bases). The CDR3 contains 12 residues. Germline V gene data show CDR1 as SQVTM and CDR2 as ANQGSEA. Trimming took off 6 bases at V and 2 bases at J, with 10 bases between the two ends. The CDR3 loop reads CSVGGPQETQYF. The CDR3 DNA reads TGCAGCGTGGGGGGACCTCAAGAGACCCAGTACTTC.

The chain links TRBV12-3 or TRBV12-4 to TRBJ1-2; D perhaps matches TRBD1 (5 bases). The CDR3 contains 14 residues. V was cut by 3 bases and J by 3 bases, with 11 bases left in between. CDR3 DNA sequence: TGTGCCAGCAGTTTTTCGGGGCGGCACTATGGCTACACCTTC. Translation: CASSFSGRHYGYTF.

This clonotype showed up just a few times. The chain combines TRBV5-1 with TRBJ1-5, with 9 positions matching TRBD1. The CDR3 loop spans 15 amino acids. Trimming took 5 bases from V and 1 from J; bases not matched to a gene: 4. Germline CDR1 reads SGHRS; CDR2 reads YFSETQ. CDR3 protein: CASRTGTGSNQPQHF. DNA of the CDR3: TGCGCCAGCAGGACCGGGACAGGGAGCAATCAGCCCCAGCATTTT.

This clonotype was counted between two and nine times. The chain joins TRBV12-3 or TRBV12-4 to TRBJ1-1, with no clear D. This CDR3 is built from 12 residues. Trimming stripped 7 bases from V and 4 bases from J, with 10 bases between. The CDR3 nucleotides read TGTGCCAGCACCCTCGGGGTCACTGAAGCTTTCTTT. It specifies CASTLGVTEAFF.

In this sample, this clonotype turned up many times. The V and J genes are TRBV20-1 and TRBJ2-7, with D possibly called TRBD1 or TRBD2 (5 bases each). The CDR3 has 15 residues. Trimming removed 6 bases from V and 0 bases from J, with 18 bases in between. The V gene's germline CDR1 is DFQATT and CDR2 SNEGSKA (reference sequence). The CDR3 here is CSAPLGERGSYEQYF. In DNA form, the CDR3 reads TGCAGTGCCCCCTTGGGGGAGAGAGGCTCCTACGAGCAGTACTTC.

Regarding this clonotype: The germline gene is not matched at one end of the junction; a read error may be the cause. The J gene is TRBJ2-7, the V gene TRBV7-7; D not resolved. CDR1 is SSHAT, CDR2 FNYEAQ, per germline (reference sequence). The CDR3 is 13 residues long. In DNA, the CDR3 is TGTGCTAGCAGCTTAGAGGCGGAGCGCGAGCAGTACTTC. It yields the protein CASSLEAEREQYF.

This clonotype came up a few times. The genes are TRBV18 and TRBJ1-4; maybe TRBD1 (5 bases). This CDR3 has 18 residues. The germline V gene encodes CDR1 KGHSH and CDR2 LQKENI. Between the trimmed V and J ends, which lost 1 base and 0 bases, there was a span of 15 bases. CDR3 amino acids: CASSPRKMTEATNEKLFF. In DNA form, the CDR3 reads TGTGCCAGCTCACCACGGAAAATGACAGAGGCAACTAATGAAAAACTGTTTTTT.

With respect to this clonotype: A read error may produce the germline difference seen at one junction end. V usage is TRBV7-7 and J usage is TRBJ2-1; possibly TRBD1 or TRBD2 for D (5 bases each). CDR3 size: 18 residues. Germline CDR1 and CDR2: SSHAT and FNYEAQ (reference sequence). CDR3 nucleotides: TGTGCTAGCAGCCGGGGCGCTTTGAGGGCGGGTCGTTACAATGAGCAGTTCTTC. As protein: CASSRGALRAGRYNEQFF. Complete variable domain (other parts from reference TRBV7-7 and TRBJ2-1): GAGVSQSPRYKVTKRGQDVTLRCDPISSHATLYWYQQALGQGPEFLTYFNYEAQPDKSGLPSDRFSAERPEGSISTLTIQRTEQRDSAMYRCASSRGALRAGRYNEQFFGPGTRLTVL.

This clonotype was recorded a few times. The chain uses TRBV20-1 and TRBJ1-2; D gene unclear. CDR1 DFQATT and CDR2 SNEGSKA come from the germline V gene (reference sequence). Trimming removed 5 bases from V and 8 bases from J, with 12 bases in between. The CDR3 consists of 11 residues. CDR3 residues: CSADFGGGYTF. The CDR3 DNA reads TGCAGTGCTGACTTTGGCGGAGGCTACACCTTC.

V usage is TRBV24-1 and J usage is TRBJ2-3; TRBD2 agrees at 7 bases. Germline V gene lookup returns CDR1 KGHDR and CDR2 SFDVKD. This CDR3 is built from 15 residues. The V and J ends lost 3 bases and 2 bases, in that order; junction bases with no gene match: 4. The CDR3 sequence: CATSDGRGDTDTQYF. Here the CDR3 DNA reads TGTGCCACCAGTGATGGACGGGGGGACACAGATACGCAGTATTTT.

This clonotype was picked up a small number of times. This chain joins TRBV7-6 and TRBJ1-1; D unclear. Germline CDR1 SGHVS, CDR2 FNYEAQ. V shed 5 bases and J shed 2 bases, with 15 bases lying between them. The CDR3 has 15 amino acids. The CDR3 sequence: CASSPGPGDNTEAFF. The CDR3 DNA is TGTGCCAGCAGCCCAGGACCAGGAGATAACACTGAAGCTTTCTTT.

This clonotype was seen more than once but under ten times. J is TRBJ2-7 and V is TRBV4-1; D remains ambiguous. This CDR3 comprises 15 residues. The germline CDR1 and CDR2 sequences are MGHRA and YSYEKL. The V end was cut by 0 bases, the J end by 3 bases, with 12 bases between. DNA for the CDR3: TGCGCCAGCAGCCAAGATAAAGGGCAGTTCTACGAGCAGTACTTC. It is translated as CASSQDKGQFYEQYF.

The rearrangement links TRBV5-1 to TRBJ2-1; 8 bases are a match to TRBD1. V dropped 5 bases and J dropped 2; count of bases not matched to a gene: 9. In germline, CDR1 is SGHRS, CDR2 YFSETQ. The CDR3 is 16 amino acids. The CDR3 is CASSPASDRAYNEQFF. CDR3 coding DNA: TGCGCCAGCAGTCCCGCCTCGGACAGGGCCTACAATGAGCAGTTCTTC. Drawing the rest from reference TRBV5-1 and TRBJ2-1, the complete variable domain is KAGVTQTPRYLIKTRGQQVTLSCSPISGHRSVSWYQQTPGQGLQFLFEYFSETQRNKGNFPGRFSGRQFSNSRSEMNVSTLELGDSALYLCASSPASDRAYNEQFFGPGTRLTVL.

CDR3 DNA: TGCAGTGCCAGCACGAAGGGCTCCTATAATTCACCCCTCCACTTT. It is translated as CSASTKGSYNSPLHF. The chain uses TRBV20-1 and TRBJ1-6; no clear D gene. Germline CDR1 is DFQATT and CDR2 is SNEGSKA (reference sequence). CDR3 length: 15 amino acids. Trimming shortened V by 6 bases and J by 0 bases, and 12 bases separated the two germline ends.

The chain joins TRBV5-1 to TRBJ2-3; possibly TRBD2 for D (6 bases). The CDR3 covers 16 residues. Germline V gene sequence: CDR1 SGHRS, CDR2 YFSETQ. The V end was cut by 5 bases, the J end by 0 bases, with 16 bases between. CDR3 residues: CASSERGGFSTDTQYF. The CDR3 DNA follows: TGCGCCAGCAGTGAGAGGGGAGGATTTAGCACAGATACGCAGTATTTT.

This chain uses TRBV5-8 with TRBJ2-5, with D tentatively TRBD1 (6 bases). The CDR3 runs to 15 residues. Germline assignment: CDR1 SGHTS and CDR2 YDEGEE. The V end lost 4 bases, the J end lost 4 bases, and 17 bases lay between the germline ends. DNA for the CDR3: TGTGCCAGCAGCGAGGGACACCCCGGAGGAGAGACCCAGTACTTC. Translated: CASSEGHPGGETQYF.